This paragraph reports one TCR beta chain. This sample is part of a study of OX40 agonist ivuxolimab in advanced cancers. Study information: Two cutaneous melanoma patients and one hepatocellular carcinoma patient, three in all, had partial responses.

TCRdb keeps only in-frame clones here, not all; method: immunoSEQ multiplex PCR. In the table there are 80,000 to 100,000 clones, 92% of which are singletons. V lost 3 bases, J lost 3 bases, and 8 bases stayed unmatched. This CDR3 is 18 amino acids long. Germline lookup yields CDR1 SNHLY and CDR2 FYNNEI. Material: CD4+ or CD8+ T cells sorted from blood, obtained in a trial of the OX40 agonist ivuxolimab. V and J are TRBV2 and TRBJ2-3; 14 positions match TRBD2. The sequence derives from an adult with an advanced solid tumor such as melanoma, head and neck, liver or kidney cancer. DNA of the CDR3: TGTGCCAGCAGTGAGGGACTAGCGGGAGTCAAGCAGACAGATACGCAGTATTTT. Translation gives CASSEGLAGVKQTDTQYF.